These 25 T cell receptor beta chains came from one sample sequenced in a study of T cell responses to AZD1222 COVID-19 vaccine. Assay: immunoSEQ multiplex PCR; the TCRdb copy retains only in-frame clones and omits some. Here the sample spans about 100,000 clones, about nine tenths being singletons. Sequencing was performed on peripheral blood, taken on day 0 of AZD1222 vaccination. The source is an adult in good health.

V is TRBV28 and J is TRBJ1-5; D is ambiguous. Deletions cut 2 bases from V and 1 base from J, with 9 bases between. CDR1 is MDHEN and CDR2 is SYDVKM in the germline V gene. The CDR3 is 15 amino acids. The DNA of the CDR3 is TGTGCCAGCAGTTTAGTCCTGGGGAGCAATCAGCCCCAGCATTTT. This codes for CASSLVLGSNQPQHF.

This clone has just one count. The chain carries TRBV19 and TRBJ1-4; the D gene is possibly TRBD1 (5 bases). The CDR3 sequence is 14 residues long. CDR1 is LNHDA, CDR2 SQIVND, per germline (reference sequence). CDR3 residues: CATTGGPGGEKLFF. The CDR3 DNA reads TGTGCTACTACTGGGGGTCCTGGCGGTGAAAAACTGTTTTTT.

For the CDR3, the DNA is TGTGCCAGCAGTATGACTGAGAGCTCCTATAATTCACCCCTCCACTTT. It yields the protein CASSMTESSYNSPLHF. The chain recombines TRBV27 with TRBJ1-6; no firm D call. The germline gives CDR1 MNHEY, CDR2 SMNVEV (reference sequence). The CDR3 is made up of 16 amino acids. The V end lost 5 bases, the J end lost 0 bases, and 11 bases lay between the germline ends.

CDR3 loop: CASSFRTEHNSPLHF. Here the CDR3 DNA reads TGTGCCAGCAGCTTTCGAACAGAACATAATTCACCCCTCCACTTT. J is TRBJ1-6 and V is TRBV7-9, with D unclear. Trimming left V 3 bases short and J 5 bases short, with 11 bases between. Per germline, CDR1 SEHNR and CDR2 FQNEAQ (reference sequence). The CDR3 sequence is 15 residues long.

CDR3 region: CASSLSDEQFF. Here the CDR3 DNA reads TGTGCCAGCAGCTTAAGTGATGAGCAGTTCTTC. The chain employs TRBV11-2 and TRBJ2-1; D remains unclear. The germline gives CDR1 SGHAT, CDR2 FQNNGV. V was pared by 2 bases and J by 8 bases, with 4 bases between. The CDR3 consists of 11 residues.

This clone was seen only a few times. The chain is built from TRBV7-8 and TRBJ1-2; no definite D call. The V gene's germline CDR1 is SGHVS and CDR2 FQNEAQ. This CDR3 is built from 14 residues. V shed 5 bases and J shed 4 bases, with 14 bases lying between them. The CDR3 DNA sequence: TGTGCCAGCAGCCGTTCGGACGGTGTCTATGGCTACACCTTC. Amino acids: CASSRSDGVYGYTF.

Details on this clone: This sample also contains other DNA sequences that code for the same CDR3. This rearrangement joins TRBV12-3 or TRBV12-4 to TRBJ2-1; the D is unclear. Trimming took 3 bases from V and 4 from J, leaving 7 bases between them. The length of the CDR3 is 13 residues. CDR3: CASSFGPYNEQFF. In DNA form, the CDR3 reads TGTGCCAGCAGTTTCGGCCCGTACAATGAGCAGTTCTTC.

This chain links TRBV2 with TRBJ1-4; D is undetermined. Trimming left V 3 bases short and J 0 bases short, with 5 bases between. This CDR3 spans 14 amino acids. The germline V gene encodes CDR1 SNHLY and CDR2 FYNNEI. The CDR3 is CASSDRTTNEKLFF. In DNA form, the CDR3 reads TGTGCCAGCAGTGATAGAACAACTAATGAAAAACTGTTTTTT.

This clone was seen more than once but under ten times. This chain joins TRBV6-4 and TRBJ2-3, with TRBD2 matching 9 bases. The junction had 10 bases not matched to a gene; V was cut back by 5 bases and J by 4 bases. The germline V gene encodes CDR1 MRHNA and CDR2 SNTAGT. This CDR3 contains 16 residues. CDR3 residues: CASSKIAGEGADTQYF. CDR3 sequence (DNA): TGTGCCAGCAGTAAAATAGCGGGAGAGGGGGCAGATACGCAGTATTTT.

The V gene is TRBV30, the J gene TRBJ1-5; 9 bases match TRBD1. In germline, CDR1 is GTSNPN, CDR2 SVGIG (reference sequence). CDR3 length: 13 amino acids. J lost 7 bases, V lost 3 bases, and 4 bases had no gene match. This CDR3 reads CAWRGTGKQPQHF. Here the CDR3 DNA reads TGTGCCTGGAGAGGGACAGGGAAACAGCCCCAGCATTTT.

In this sample, this clone turned up once. The rearrangement links TRBV5-6 to TRBJ1-6; D unclear. The germline CDR1 and CDR2 sequences are SGHDT and YYEEEE. CDR3 length: 15 residues. Deletions cut 2 bases from V and 6 bases from J, with 12 bases between. CDR3 protein: CASSLFSSVNSPLHF. The CDR3 DNA reads as TGTGCCAGCAGCTTATTTTCGTCGGTTAATTCACCCCTCCACTTT.

The V gene is TRBV30, the J gene TRBJ2-2; TRBD2 matches at 10 bases. Germline loops: CDR1 GTSNPN, CDR2 SVGIG (reference sequence). CDR3 length: 16 residues. V shed 2 bases, J shed 7 bases, and the junction held 10 bases outside the gene matches. The CDR3, as DNA: TGTGCCTGGAGTAAGGGGTCTAGCGGGAGCCACGGGGAGCTGTTTTTT. Translation: CAWSKGSSGSHGELFF.

The J gene is TRBJ1-2, the V gene TRBV9; TRBD1 might be the D (6 bases). V lost 0 bases to trimming and J lost 8 bases, with 11 bases between them. There are 13 residues in the CDR3. Germline CDR1 SGDLS, CDR2 YYNGEE. The CDR3 loop is CASSVDGGWGYTF. The DNA of the CDR3 is TGTGCCAGCAGCGTAGATGGGGGCTGGGGCTACACCTTC.

The chain has TRBV5-6 and TRBJ2-2; the D gene is possibly TRBD2 (5 bases). V lost 3 bases to trimming and J lost 2 bases, with 14 bases between them. The germline gives CDR1 SGHDT, CDR2 YYEEEE. The CDR3 extends over 16 amino acids. In DNA form, the CDR3 reads TGTGCCAGCAGCTCCCCGGTCCGGGGAAACACCGGGGAGCTGTTTTTT. It specifies CASSSPVRGNTGELFF.

V and J are TRBV27 and TRBJ2-3; TRBD2 matches at 11 bases. Germline CDR1 reads MNHEY; CDR2 reads SMNVEV (reference sequence). J was trimmed by 2 bases and V by 5 bases; bases with no gene match: 9. The CDR3 sequence is 17 residues long. The CDR3 DNA is TGTGCCAGCAGTCCTATAACTAGCGGGAGAAACACAGATACGCAGTATTTT. Its protein is CASSPITSGRNTDTQYF.

This clone was counted only a few times. Relative to the germline gene, one junction end is altered; a read error may explain this. The V call is TRBV7-9, the J call TRBJ1-2, with TRBD1 matching 12 bases. This CDR3 region has 15 residues. Germline V lookup: CDR1 SEHNR, CDR2 FQNEAQ (reference sequence). The CDR3 DNA reads as TGTGCCAGCAGCTTAGAAAGGGGACAGGGGGCCGTTTTGGCCTTC. Translation: CASSLERGQGAVLAF.

The chain links TRBV7-3 to TRBJ2-1; weak D call: TRBD1 (5 bases). CDR1 is SGHTA and CDR2 is FQGTGA in the germline V gene. The CDR3 has 15 amino acids. Trimming took 5 bases from V and 0 from J, leaving 11 bases between them. The CDR3: CASSPGSRSYNEQFF. The DNA of the CDR3 is TGTGCCAGCAGCCCAGGGTCCCGCTCCTACAATGAGCAGTTCTTC.

This sequence joins TRBV14 and TRBJ1-4; TRBD1 matches 11 bases. J gave up 2 bases and V 10 bases, and 15 bases lay outside the gene matches. This CDR3 is 18 amino acids long. Germline CDR1 is SGHDN and CDR2 is FVKESK. The chain's CDR3 is CATLHGQGARGTNEKLFF. DNA for the CDR3: TGTGCCACCCTACATGGACAGGGGGCGCGGGGCACTAATGAAAAACTGTTTTTT.

The rearrangement joins TRBV6-6 to TRBJ1-4, with D unresolved. V dropped 6 bases and J dropped 7 bases, with 15 bases sitting between them. Germline V gives CDR1 MNHNY, CDR2 SVGAGI (reference sequence). CDR3 length: 14 residues. CDR3 sequence reads: CASRTLTTGEKLFF. For the CDR3, the DNA is TGTGCCAGCAGGACTCTTACTACGGGTGAAAAACTGTTTTTT.

V is TRBV7-9 and J is TRBJ2-1; TRBD1 agrees at 7 bases. The ends lost 5 bases at V and 0 bases at J; junction bases unmatched: 13. Germline V gives CDR1 SEHNR, CDR2 FQNEAQ (reference sequence). The CDR3 loop spans 18 amino acids. The CDR3 here is CASSSRVRGQSSYNEQFF. In DNA, the CDR3 is TGTGCCAGCAGCAGCCGAGTCCGGGGACAGAGCTCCTACAATGAGCAGTTCTTC.

This clone came up a few times. V gene TRBV5-8 combines with J gene TRBJ2-5; tentatively, D is TRBD1 (5 bases). Germline V lookup: CDR1 SGHTS, CDR2 YDEGEE. The V gene lost 6 bases and the J gene lost 0 bases, with 9 bases spanning the gap. The CDR3 length is 13 residues. The CDR3 bases are TGTGCCAGCAACCAGGGAAACCAAGAGACCCAGTACTTC. Translating it yields CASNQGNQETQYF.

The rearrangement joins TRBV25-1 to TRBJ1-6; D ambiguous. This CDR3 is 13 amino acids long. Trimming left V 4 bases short and J 10 bases short, with 11 bases between. CDR1 MGHDK and CDR2 SYGVNS come from the germline V gene. The chain's CDR3 is CASSVAVESPLHF. CDR3 sequence (DNA): TGTGCCAGCAGTGTGGCAGTCGAGTCACCCCTCCACTTT.

J is TRBJ1-2 and V is TRBV19, with 8 nucleotides matching TRBD1. Germline CDR1 LNHDA, CDR2 SQIVND (reference sequence). The CDR3 length is 15 residues. V lost 5 bases, J lost 6 bases, and 11 bases stayed unmatched. CDR3 sequence reads: CASSPGQGMLNGYTF. The CDR3 coding sequence is TGTGCCAGTAGTCCAGGACAGGGAATGTTAAATGGCTACACCTTC.

The genes are TRBV28 and TRBJ1-2; 7 nucleotides match TRBD1. This CDR3 is built from 14 residues. V trimming: 10 bases; J trimming: 8 bases; junction bases outside the gene matches: 16. CDR1 is MDHEN and CDR2 is SYDVKM in the germline V gene. The CDR3 bases are TGTGCCATCTTAGAGGGGGCCTCTGGGGAAGGCTACACCTTC. This sequence encodes CAILEGASGEGYTF.

This chain connects TRBV9 to TRBJ2-1; D is undetermined. Per the germline V gene, CDR1 is SGDLS and CDR2 is YYNGEE. Trimming removed 0 bases from V and 0 bases from J, with 13 bases in between. The CDR3 is 17 amino acids. CDR3 protein: CASSVGVARSSYNEQFF. DNA for the CDR3: TGTGCCAGCAGCGTAGGAGTAGCCCGGAGCTCCTACAATGAGCAGTTCTTC. Full variable domain (remainder filled in from reference TRBV9 and TRBJ2-1): DSGVTQTPKHLITATGQRVTLRCSPRSGDLSVYWYQQSLDQGLQFLIQYYNGEERAKGNILERFSAQQFPDLHSELNLSSLELGDSALYFCASSVGVARSSYNEQFFGPGTRLTVL.